One sample yielded the 6 T cell receptor beta chains listed below, sequenced in a study of shared clonotypes between healthy human individuals. Produced via immunoSEQ multiplex PCR; TCRdb's table is partial and in-frame only. The sample contains roughly 1,100,000 clones, roughly 70% of which appear only once. Sample: memory CD4+ T cells sorted from blood. The sample's subset: CD45RA-negative fraction. These receptors were taken from a man younger than 35 in good health.

This clone was seen just once. Additional DNA sequences in this sample encode the identical CDR3. The chain recombines TRBV19 with TRBJ1-2; TRBD1 matches 8 bases. J was trimmed by 5 bases and V by 5 bases; bases with no gene match: 7. This CDR3 is 14 amino acids long. The V gene's germline CDR1 is LNHDA and CDR2 SQIVND (reference sequence). The CDR3 reads CASSLQGAGYGYTF. CDR3 DNA: TGTGCCAGTAGTCTCCAGGGGGCGGGATATGGCTACACCTTC.

In this sample, this clone turned up once. The chain uses TRBV19 and TRBJ1-5; tentatively, D is TRBD1 (5 bases). Germline V gene lookup returns CDR1 LNHDA and CDR2 SQIVND (reference sequence). Trimming left V 7 bases short and J 1 base short, with 11 bases between. There are 14 residues in the CDR3. The DNA for the CDR3 is TGTGCCAGTACCAGGGAAGAAAGCAATCAGCCCCAGCATTTT. It is translated as CASTREESNQPQHF. Based on the CDR3 plus reference TRBV19 and TRBJ1-5, the full variable domain is DGGITQSPKYLFRKEGQNVTLSCEQNLNHDAMYWYRQDPGQGLRLIYYSQIVNDFQKGDIAEGYSVSREKKESFPLTVTSAQKNPTAFYLCASTREESNQPQHFGDGTRLSIL.

This clone was counted a single time. The chain is built from TRBV25-1 and TRBJ2-5; TRBD1 agrees at 9 bases. J was trimmed by 0 bases and V by 0 bases; bases with no gene match: 2. The germline V gene has CDR1 MGHDK and CDR2 SYGVNS. The CDR3 length is 16 residues. CDR3 bases: TGTGCCAGCAGTGAATATGGGGACAGGGACCAAGAGACCCAGTACTTC. This encodes CASSEYGDRDQETQYF.

This clone was seen a handful of times. This chain uses TRBV5-4 with TRBJ2-2; D is perhaps TRBD2 (5 bases). The CDR3 covers 14 residues. Germline V gene lookup returns CDR1 SGHNT and CDR2 YYREEE (reference sequence). Trimming left V 5 bases short and J 5 bases short, with 13 bases between. The CDR3 protein is CASSRPGGTGELFF. CDR3 DNA: TGTGCCAGCAGTCGTCCCGGCGGGACCGGGGAGCTGTTTTTT.

As DNA, the CDR3 is TGTGCCAGCAGTATCGGGACTAAGGGGTACAATGAGCAGTTCTTC. Translating it yields CASSIGTKGYNEQFF. The V call is TRBV6-6, the J call TRBJ2-1, with 7 bases identical to TRBD2. CDR3 length: 15 residues. Germline V CDR1 and CDR2: MNHNY, SVGAGI (reference sequence). V shed 5 bases and J 4 bases; nucleotides not matched to a gene: 8.

This clone was picked up a small number of times. The chain combines TRBV5-1 with TRBJ1-2; TRBD1 aligns across 7 bases. CDR1 and CDR2 from the germline V gene are SGHRS and YFSETQ. The CDR3 runs to 16 residues. Trimming removed 3 bases from V and 2 bases from J; junction bases left unmatched: 10. The chain's CDR3 is CASSSRERGLNYGYTF. CDR3 nucleotides: TGCGCCAGCAGCTCGAGGGAGAGGGGGCTCAACTATGGCTACACCTTC.